This T cell receptor beta chain was captured by sequencing in a study of blood T cell repertoires in COVID-19. In the study overall: PBMCs, B-cell-depleted T cells, or T cells were the source of the cDNA or gDNA that made up the material.

Authors' processing steps: From reference gene primer amplification, estimates of nucleated cell counts were derived. Clones were sequenced by immunoSEQ multiplex PCR, and TCRdb holds only the in-frame ones, with some missing. The D gene and trimming were derived from the DNA, and the V and J assignments and clone size from that table. Of some 410,000 clones listed, 88% are singletons. Participants were aged about 18 to 100 years from some 24 US areas. Participants reported their clinical history, and cohort assignment relied on those reports. The V gene lost 5 bases and the J gene lost 5 bases, with 10 bases spanning the gap. This CDR3 is built from 12 residues.

The sample taken for sequencing was PBMCs or T cells enriched from blood (not recorded which). V is TRBV12-3 or TRBV12-4 and J is TRBJ2-7; tentatively, D is TRBD1 (5 bases). The source is a woman aged 30 to 39 with acute COVID-19. CDR3 nucleotide sequence: TGTGCCAGCAGTACAGGCGACCACGAGCAGTACTTC. Its protein is CASSTGDHEQYF.